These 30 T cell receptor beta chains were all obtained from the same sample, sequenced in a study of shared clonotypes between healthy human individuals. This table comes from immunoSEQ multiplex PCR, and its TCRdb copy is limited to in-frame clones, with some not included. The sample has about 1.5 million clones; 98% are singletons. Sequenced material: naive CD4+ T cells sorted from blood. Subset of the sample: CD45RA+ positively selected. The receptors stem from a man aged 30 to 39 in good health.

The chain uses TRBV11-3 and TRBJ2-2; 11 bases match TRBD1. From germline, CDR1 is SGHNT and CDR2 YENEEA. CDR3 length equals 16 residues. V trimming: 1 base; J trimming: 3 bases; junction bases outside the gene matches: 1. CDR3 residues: CASSLGDRGYTGELFF. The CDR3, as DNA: TGTGCCAGCAGCTTAGGGGACAGGGGGTACACCGGGGAGCTGTTTTTT. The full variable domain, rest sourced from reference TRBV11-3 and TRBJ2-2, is EAGVVQSPRYKIIEKKQPVAFWCNPISGHNTLYWYLQNLGQGPELLIRYENEEAVDDSQLPKDRFSAERLKGVDSTLKIQPAELGDSAVYLCASSLGDRGYTGELFFGEGSRLTVL.

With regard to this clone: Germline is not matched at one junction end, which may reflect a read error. The CDR3 coding sequence is TGTGCTAGCAGCGCTTCGCCGAACACCGGGGAGCTGTTTTTT. Translated, it gives CASSASPNTGELFF. This rearrangement joins TRBV7-7 to TRBJ2-2; D uncertain. The CDR3 runs 14 residues. CDR1 SSHAT and CDR2 FNYEAQ come from the germline V gene (reference sequence).

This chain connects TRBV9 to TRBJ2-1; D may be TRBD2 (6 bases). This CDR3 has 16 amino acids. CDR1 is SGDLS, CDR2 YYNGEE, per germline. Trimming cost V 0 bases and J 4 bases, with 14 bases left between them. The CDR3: CASSVDTSRGYNEQFF. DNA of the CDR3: TGTGCCAGCAGCGTAGATACTAGCCGGGGATACAATGAGCAGTTCTTC.

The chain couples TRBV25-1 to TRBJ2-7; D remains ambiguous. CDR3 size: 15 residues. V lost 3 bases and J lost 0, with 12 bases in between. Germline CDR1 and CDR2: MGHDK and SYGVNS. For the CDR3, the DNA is TGTGCCAGCAGTGAGCCTGGCCCGAGCTCCTACGAGCAGTACTTC. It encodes CASSEPGPSSYEQYF.

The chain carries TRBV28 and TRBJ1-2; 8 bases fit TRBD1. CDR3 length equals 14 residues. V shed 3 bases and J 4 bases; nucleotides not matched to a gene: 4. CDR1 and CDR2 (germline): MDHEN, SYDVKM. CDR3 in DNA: TGTGCCAGCAGTTTGGGACAGGCAGGCTATGGCTACACCTTC. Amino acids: CASSLGQAGYGYTF.

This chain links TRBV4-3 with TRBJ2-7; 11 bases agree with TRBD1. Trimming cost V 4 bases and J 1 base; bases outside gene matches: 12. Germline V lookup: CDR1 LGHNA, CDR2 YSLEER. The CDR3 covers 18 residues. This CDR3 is CASSPRKDRGQGSYEQYF. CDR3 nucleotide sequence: TGCGCCAGCAGCCCGCGGAAGGACAGGGGGCAAGGTTCCTACGAGCAGTACTTC.

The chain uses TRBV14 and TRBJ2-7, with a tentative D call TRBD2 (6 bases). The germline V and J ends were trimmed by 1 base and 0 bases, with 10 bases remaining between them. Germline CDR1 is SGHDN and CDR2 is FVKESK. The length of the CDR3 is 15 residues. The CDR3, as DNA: TGTGCCAGCAGCCAAGGGCGGGGCACCTCCTACGAGCAGTACTTC. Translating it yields CASSQGRGTSYEQYF.

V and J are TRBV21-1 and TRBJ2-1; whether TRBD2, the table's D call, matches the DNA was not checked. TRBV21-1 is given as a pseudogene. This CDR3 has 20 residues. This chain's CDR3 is CASTTKLVCLAGVSYNEQFF. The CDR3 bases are TGTGCCAGCACCACAAAGCTCGTTTGCCTAGCGGGAGTTTCCTACAATGAGCAGTTCTTC.

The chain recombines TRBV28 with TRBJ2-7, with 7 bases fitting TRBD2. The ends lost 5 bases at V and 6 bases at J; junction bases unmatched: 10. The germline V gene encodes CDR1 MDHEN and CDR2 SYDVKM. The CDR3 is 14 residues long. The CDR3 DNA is TGTGCCAGCAGTCCCCGTCTACAGCGGGGCGAGCAGTACTTC. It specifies CASSPRLQRGEQYF.

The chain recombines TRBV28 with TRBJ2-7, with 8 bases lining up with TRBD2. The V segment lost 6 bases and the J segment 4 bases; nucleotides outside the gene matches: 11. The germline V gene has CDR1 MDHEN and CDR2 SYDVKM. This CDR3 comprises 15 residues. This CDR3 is CASRRTRSGGYEQYF. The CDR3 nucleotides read TGTGCCAGCAGACGCACTAGGAGCGGGGGATACGAGCAGTACTTC.

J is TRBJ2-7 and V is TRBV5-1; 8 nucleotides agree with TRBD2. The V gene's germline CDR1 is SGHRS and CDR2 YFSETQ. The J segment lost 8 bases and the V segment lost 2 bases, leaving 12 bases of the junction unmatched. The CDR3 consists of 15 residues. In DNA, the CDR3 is TGCGCCAGCAGCTTCCCTAGCGGAGCGGGGGCCAAGCAGTACTTC. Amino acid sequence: CASSFPSGAGAKQYF.

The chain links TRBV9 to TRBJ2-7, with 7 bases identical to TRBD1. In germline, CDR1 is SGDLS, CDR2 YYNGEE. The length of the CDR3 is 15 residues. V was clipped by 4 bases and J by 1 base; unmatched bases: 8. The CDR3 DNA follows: TGTGCCAGCAGCCCCCGACAGGGTGAATCCTACGAGCAGTACTTC. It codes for CASSPRQGESYEQYF.

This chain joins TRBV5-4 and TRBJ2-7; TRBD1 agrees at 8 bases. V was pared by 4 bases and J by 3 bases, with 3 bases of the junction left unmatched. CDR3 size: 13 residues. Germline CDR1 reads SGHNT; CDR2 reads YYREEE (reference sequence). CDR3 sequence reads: CASSRQGNYEQYF. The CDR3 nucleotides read TGTGCCAGCAGCAGACAGGGGAACTACGAGCAGTACTTC.

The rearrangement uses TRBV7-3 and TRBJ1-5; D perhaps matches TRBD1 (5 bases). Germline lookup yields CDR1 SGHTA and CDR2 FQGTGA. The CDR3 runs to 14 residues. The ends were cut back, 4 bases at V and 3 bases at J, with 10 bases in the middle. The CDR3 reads CASSSSGNNQPQHF. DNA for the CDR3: TGTGCCAGCAGCTCCTCAGGGAACAATCAGCCCCAGCATTTT.

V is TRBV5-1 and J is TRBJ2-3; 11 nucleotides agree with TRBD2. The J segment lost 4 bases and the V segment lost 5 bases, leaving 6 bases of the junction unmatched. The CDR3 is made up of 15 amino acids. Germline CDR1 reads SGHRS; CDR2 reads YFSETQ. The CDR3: CASSPSGRRADTQYF. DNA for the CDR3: TGCGCCAGCAGTCCTAGCGGGAGGAGGGCAGATACGCAGTATTTT.

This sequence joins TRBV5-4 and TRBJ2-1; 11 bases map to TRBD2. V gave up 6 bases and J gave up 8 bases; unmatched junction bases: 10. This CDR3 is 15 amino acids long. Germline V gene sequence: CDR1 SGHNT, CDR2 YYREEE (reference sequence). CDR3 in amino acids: CASNPSSGRTDEQFF. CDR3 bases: TGTGCCAGCAACCCATCTAGCGGGAGGACAGATGAGCAGTTCTTC. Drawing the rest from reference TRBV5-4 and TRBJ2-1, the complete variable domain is ETGVTQSPTHLIKTRGQQVTLRCSSQSGHNTVSWYQQALGQGPQFIFQYYREEENGRGNFPPRFSGLQFPNYSSELNVNALELDDSALYLCASNPSSGRTDEQFFGPGTRLTVL.

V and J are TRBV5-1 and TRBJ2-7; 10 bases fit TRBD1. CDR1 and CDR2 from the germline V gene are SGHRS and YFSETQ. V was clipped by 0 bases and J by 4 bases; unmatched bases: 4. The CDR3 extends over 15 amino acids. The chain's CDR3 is CASSLETGGKYEQYF. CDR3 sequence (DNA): TGCGCCAGCAGCTTGGAGACAGGGGGCAAATACGAGCAGTACTTC.

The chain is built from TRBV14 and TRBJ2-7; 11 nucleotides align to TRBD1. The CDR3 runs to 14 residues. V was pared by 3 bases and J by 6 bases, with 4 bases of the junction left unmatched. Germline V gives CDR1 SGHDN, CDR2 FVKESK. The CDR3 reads CASSHAGTGGEQYF. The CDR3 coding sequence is TGTGCCAGCAGCCACGCCGGGACAGGGGGCGAGCAGTACTTC. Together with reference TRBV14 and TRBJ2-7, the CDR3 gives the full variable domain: EAGVTQFPSHSVIEKGQTVTLRCDPISGHDNLYWYRRVMGKEIKFLLHFVKESKQDESGMPNNRFLAERTGGTYSTLKVQPAELEDSGVYFCASSHAGTGGEQYFGPGTRLTVT.

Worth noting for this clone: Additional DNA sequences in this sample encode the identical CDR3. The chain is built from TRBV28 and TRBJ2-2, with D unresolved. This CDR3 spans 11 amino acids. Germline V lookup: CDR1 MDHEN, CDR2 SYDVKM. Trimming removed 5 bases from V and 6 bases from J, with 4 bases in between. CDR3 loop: CASSLSGELFF. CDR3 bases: TGTGCCAGCAGTCTGTCCGGGGAGCTGTTTTTT.

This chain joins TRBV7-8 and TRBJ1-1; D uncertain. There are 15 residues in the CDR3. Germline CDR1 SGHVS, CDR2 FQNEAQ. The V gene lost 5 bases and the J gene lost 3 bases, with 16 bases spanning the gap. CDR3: CASSPTGNQHTEAFF. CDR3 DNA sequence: TGTGCCAGCAGCCCGACCGGGAACCAGCACACTGAAGCTTTCTTT.

The CDR3 loop is CASRLRRGGNEQYF. CDR3 bases: TGTGCAAGTCGCTTACGGCGGGGCGGCAACGAGCAGTACTTC. The chain combines TRBV12-2 with TRBJ2-7; TRBD2 is the table's D call, not checked against the DNA. TRBV12-2 is a documented pseudogene. There are 14 residues in the CDR3.

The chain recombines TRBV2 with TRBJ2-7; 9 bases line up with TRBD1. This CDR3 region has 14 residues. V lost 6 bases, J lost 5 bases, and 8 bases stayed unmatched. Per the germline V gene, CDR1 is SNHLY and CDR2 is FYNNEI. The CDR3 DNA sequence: TGTGCCAGCAGGGGGACAGGGAGCGGGAACGAGCAGTACTTC. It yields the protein CASRGTGSGNEQYF.

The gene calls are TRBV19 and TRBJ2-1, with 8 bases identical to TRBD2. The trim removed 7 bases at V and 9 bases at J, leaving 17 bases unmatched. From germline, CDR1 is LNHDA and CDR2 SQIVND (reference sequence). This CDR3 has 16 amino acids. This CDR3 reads CASKELAELQKGEQFF. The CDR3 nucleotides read TGTGCCAGTAAGGAACTAGCGGAATTACAAAAGGGTGAGCAGTTCTTC.

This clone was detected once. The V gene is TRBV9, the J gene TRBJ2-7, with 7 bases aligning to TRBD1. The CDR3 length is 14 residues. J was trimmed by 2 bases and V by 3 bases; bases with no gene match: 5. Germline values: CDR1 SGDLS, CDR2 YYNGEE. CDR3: CASSAGTEPYEQYF. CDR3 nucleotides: TGTGCCAGCAGCGCCGGGACAGAGCCCTACGAGCAGTACTTC.

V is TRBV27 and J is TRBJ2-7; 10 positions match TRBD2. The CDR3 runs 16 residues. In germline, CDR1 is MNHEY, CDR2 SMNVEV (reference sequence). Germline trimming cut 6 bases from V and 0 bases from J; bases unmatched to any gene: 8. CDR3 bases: TGTGCCAGCAGCCTTATTAGACTAGCGGGCTCCTACGAGCAGTACTTC. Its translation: CASSLIRLAGSYEQYF.

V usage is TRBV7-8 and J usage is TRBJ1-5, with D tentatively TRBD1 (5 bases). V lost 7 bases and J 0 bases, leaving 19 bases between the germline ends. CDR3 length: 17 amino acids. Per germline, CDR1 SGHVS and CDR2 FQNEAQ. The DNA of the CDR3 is TGTGCCAGCACCCTATCGATTGGGGGGATTAGCAATCAGCCCCAGCATTTT. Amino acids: CASTLSIGGISNQPQHF.

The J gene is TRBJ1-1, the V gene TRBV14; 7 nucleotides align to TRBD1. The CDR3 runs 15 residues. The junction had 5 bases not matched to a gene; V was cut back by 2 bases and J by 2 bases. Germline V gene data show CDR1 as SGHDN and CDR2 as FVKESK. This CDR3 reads CASSQRTGHNTEAFF. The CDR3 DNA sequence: TGTGCCAGCAGCCAACGGACAGGACATAACACTGAAGCTTTCTTT.

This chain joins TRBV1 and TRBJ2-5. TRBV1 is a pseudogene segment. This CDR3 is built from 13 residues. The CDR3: CTSSRETGETQYF. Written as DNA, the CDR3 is TGCACCAGCAGCCGGGAAACTGGCGAGACCCAGTACTTC.

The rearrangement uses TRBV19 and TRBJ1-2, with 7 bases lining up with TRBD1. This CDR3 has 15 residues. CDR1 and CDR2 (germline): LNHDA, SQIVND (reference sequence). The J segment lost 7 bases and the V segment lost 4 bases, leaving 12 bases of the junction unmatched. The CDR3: CASSTQRQGHPGYTF. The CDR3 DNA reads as TGTGCCAGTAGTACCCAAAGACAGGGACATCCTGGCTACACCTTC.

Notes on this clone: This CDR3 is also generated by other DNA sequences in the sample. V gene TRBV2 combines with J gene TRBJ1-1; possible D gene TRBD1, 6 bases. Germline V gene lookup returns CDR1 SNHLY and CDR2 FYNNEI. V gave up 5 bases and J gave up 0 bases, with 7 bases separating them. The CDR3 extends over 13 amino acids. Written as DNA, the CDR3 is TGTGCCAGCAGTAGACAGGTGAACACTGAAGCTTTCTTT. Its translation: CASSRQVNTEAFF. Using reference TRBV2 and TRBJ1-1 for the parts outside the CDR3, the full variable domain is EPEVTQTPSHQVTQMGQEVILRCVPISNHLYFYWYRQILGQKVEFLVSFYNNEISEKSEIFDDQFSVERPDGSNFTLKIRSTKLEDSAMYFCASSRQVNTEAFFGQGTRLTVV.